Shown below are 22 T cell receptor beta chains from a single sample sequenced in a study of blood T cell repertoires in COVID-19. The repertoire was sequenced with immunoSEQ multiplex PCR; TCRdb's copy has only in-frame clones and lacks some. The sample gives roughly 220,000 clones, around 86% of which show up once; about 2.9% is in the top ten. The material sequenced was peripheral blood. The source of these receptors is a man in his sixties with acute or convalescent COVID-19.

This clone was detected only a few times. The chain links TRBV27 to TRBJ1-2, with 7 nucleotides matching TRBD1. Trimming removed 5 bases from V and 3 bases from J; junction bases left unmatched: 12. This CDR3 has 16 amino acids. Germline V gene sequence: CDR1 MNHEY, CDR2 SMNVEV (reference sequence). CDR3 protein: CASSRQGAVKDYGYTF. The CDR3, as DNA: TGTGCCAGCAGTAGACAGGGCGCCGTTAAAGACTATGGCTACACCTTC.

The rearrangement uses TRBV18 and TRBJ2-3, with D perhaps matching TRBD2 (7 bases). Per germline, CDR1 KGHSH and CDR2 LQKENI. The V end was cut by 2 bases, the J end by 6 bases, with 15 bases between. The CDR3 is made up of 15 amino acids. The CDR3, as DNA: TGTGCCAGCTCACCATCGCGGGGGCTTATCGATACGCAGTATTTT. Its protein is CASSPSRGLIDTQYF. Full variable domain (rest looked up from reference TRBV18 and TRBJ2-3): NAGVMQNPRHLVRRRGQEARLRCSPMKGHSHVYWYRQLPEEGLKFMVYLQKENIIDESGMPKERFSAEFPKEGPSILRIQQVVRGDSAAYFCASSPSRGLIDTQYFGPGTRLTVL.

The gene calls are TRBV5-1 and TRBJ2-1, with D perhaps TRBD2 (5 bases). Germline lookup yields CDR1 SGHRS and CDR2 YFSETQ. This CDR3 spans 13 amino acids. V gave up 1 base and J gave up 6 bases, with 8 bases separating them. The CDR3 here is CASSLSSANEQFF. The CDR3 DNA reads TGCGCCAGCAGCTTGAGTAGCGCCAATGAGCAGTTCTTC.

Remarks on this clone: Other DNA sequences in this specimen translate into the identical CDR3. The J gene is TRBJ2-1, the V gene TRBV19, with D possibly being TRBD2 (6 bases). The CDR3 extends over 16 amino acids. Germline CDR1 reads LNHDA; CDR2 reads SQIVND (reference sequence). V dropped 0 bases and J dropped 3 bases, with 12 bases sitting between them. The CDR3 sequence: CASSIDRGSSYNEQFF. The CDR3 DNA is TGTGCCAGTAGTATAGATCGGGGGTCGAGCTACAATGAGCAGTTCTTC.

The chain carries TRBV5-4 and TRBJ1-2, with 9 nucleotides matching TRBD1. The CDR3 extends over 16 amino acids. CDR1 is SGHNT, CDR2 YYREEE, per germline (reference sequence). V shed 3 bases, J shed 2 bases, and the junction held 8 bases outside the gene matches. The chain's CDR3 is CASSSGQGVLNYGYTF. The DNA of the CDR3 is TGTGCCAGCAGCTCGGGACAGGGAGTACTAAACTATGGCTACACCTTC. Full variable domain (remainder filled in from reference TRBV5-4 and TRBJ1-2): ETGVTQSPTHLIKTRGQQVTLRCSSQSGHNTVSWYQQALGQGPQFIFQYYREEENGRGNFPPRFSGLQFPNYSSELNVNALELDDSALYLCASSSGQGVLNYGYTFGSGTRLTVV.

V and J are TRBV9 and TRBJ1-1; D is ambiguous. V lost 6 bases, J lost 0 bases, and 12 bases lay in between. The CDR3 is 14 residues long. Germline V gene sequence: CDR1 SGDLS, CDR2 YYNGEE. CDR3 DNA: TGTGCCAGCACCGCGGAGGAGATGAACACTGAAGCTTTCTTT. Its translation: CASTAEEMNTEAFF.

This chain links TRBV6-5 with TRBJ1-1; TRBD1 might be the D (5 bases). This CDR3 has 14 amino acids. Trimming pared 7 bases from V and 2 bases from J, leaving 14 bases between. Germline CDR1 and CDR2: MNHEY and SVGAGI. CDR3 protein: CASTAGSPNTEAFF. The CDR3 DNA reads TGTGCCAGCACCGCAGGGTCCCCCAACACTGAAGCTTTCTTT.

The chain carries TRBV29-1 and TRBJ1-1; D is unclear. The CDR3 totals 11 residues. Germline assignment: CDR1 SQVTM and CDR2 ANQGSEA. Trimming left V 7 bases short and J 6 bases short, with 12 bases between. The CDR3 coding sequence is TGCAGCGGGGAGGTCGGGGCTGAAGCTTTCTTT. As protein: CSGEVGAEAFF.

CDR3 region: CASSLAVGGYQETQYF. The CDR3 DNA reads as TGCGCCAGCAGCTTGGCCGTCGGGGGGTACCAAGAGACCCAGTACTTC. The V and J genes are TRBV5-1 and TRBJ2-5; 7 bases are shared with TRBD2. After removal of 0 bases from V and 0 bases from J, the junction contained 5 bases not matched to a gene. CDR1 SGHRS and CDR2 YFSETQ come from the germline V gene. The CDR3 contains 16 residues.

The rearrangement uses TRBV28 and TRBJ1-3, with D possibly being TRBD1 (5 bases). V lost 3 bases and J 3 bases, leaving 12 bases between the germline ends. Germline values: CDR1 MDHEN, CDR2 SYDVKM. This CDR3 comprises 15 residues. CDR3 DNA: TGTGCCAGCAGTTTTGCGGGGGAGAATGGAAACACCATATATTTT. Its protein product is CASSFAGENGNTIYF.

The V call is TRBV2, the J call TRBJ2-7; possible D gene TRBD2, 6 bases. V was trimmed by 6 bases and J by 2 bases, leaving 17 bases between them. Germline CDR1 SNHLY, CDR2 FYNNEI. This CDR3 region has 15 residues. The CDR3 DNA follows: TGTGCCAGCAGGGTCCGGTCTAGCGAACCCTACGAGCAGTACTTC. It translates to CASRVRSSEPYEQYF.

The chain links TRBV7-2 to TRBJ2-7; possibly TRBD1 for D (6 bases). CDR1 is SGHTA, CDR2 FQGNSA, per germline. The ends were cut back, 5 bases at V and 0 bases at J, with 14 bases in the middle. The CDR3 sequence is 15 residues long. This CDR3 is CASSVQGGSSYEQYF. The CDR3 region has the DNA TGTGCCAGCAGCGTACAGGGCGGAAGCTCCTACGAGCAGTACTTC. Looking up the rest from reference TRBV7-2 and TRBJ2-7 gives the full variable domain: GAGVSQSPSNKVTEKGKDVELRCDPISGHTALYWYRQSLGQGLEFLIYFQGNSAPDKSGLPSDRFSAERTGGSVSTLTIQRTQQEDSAVYLCASSVQGGSSYEQYFGPGTRLTVT.

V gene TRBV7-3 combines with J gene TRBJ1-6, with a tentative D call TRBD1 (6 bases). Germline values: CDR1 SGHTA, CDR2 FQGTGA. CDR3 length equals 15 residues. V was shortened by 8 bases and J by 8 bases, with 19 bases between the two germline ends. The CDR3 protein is CASARGGQYHSPLHF. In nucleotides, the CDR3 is TGTGCCAGCGCGAGGGGGGGCCAGTACCATTCACCCCTCCACTTT.

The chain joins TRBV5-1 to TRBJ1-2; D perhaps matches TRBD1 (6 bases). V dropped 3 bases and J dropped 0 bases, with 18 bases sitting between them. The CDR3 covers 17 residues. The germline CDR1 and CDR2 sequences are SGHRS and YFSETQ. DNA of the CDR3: TGCGCCAGCAGCTCCTCCCAGGGGTCAGTTTCTAACTATGGCTACACCTTC. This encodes CASSSSQGSVSNYGYTF. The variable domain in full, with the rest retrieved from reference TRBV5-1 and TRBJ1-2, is KAGVTQTPRYLIKTRGQQVTLSCSPISGHRSVSWYQQTPGQGLQFLFEYFSETQRNKGNFPGRFSGRQFSNSRSEMNVSTLELGDSALYLCASSSSQGSVSNYGYTFGSGTRLTVV.

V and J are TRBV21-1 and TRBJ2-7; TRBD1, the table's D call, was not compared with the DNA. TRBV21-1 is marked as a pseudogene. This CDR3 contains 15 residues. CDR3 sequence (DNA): TGTGCCAGCCCAAAGGACAGGGTCCTTACCTACGAGCAGTACTTC. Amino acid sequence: CASPKDRVLTYEQYF.

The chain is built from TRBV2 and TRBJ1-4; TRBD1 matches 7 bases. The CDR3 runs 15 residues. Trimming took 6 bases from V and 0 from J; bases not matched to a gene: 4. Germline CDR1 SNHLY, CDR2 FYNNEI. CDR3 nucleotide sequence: TGTGCCAGCAGCGAGGACAGGACAACTAATGAAAAACTGTTTTTT. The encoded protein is CASSEDRTTNEKLFF.

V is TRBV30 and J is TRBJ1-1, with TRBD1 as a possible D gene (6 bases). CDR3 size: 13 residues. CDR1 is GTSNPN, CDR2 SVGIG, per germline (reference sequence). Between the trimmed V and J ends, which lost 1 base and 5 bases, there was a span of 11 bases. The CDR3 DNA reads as TGTGCCTGGAGTGGGTCAGGGGATACTGAAGCTTTCTTT. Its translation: CAWSGSGDTEAFF.

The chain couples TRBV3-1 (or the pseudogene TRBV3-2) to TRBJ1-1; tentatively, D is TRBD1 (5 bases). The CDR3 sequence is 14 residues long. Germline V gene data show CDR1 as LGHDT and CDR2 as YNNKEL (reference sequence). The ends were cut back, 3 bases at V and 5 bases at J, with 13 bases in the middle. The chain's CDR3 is CASSQIGAWTEAFF. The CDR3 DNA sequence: TGTGCCAGCAGCCAGATAGGGGCGTGGACTGAAGCTTTCTTT.

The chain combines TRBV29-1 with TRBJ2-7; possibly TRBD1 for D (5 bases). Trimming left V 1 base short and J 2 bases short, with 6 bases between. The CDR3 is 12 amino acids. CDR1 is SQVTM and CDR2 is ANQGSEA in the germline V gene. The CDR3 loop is CSVEGRAYEQYF. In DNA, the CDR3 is TGCAGCGTTGAAGGCAGGGCCTACGAGCAGTACTTC.

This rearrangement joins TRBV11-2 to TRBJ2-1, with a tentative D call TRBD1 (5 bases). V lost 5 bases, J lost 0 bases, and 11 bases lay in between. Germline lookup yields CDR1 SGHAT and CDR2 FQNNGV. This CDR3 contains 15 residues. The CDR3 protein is CASSPRQGSYNEQFF. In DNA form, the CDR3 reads TGTGCCAGCAGCCCGCGGCAGGGCTCCTACAATGAGCAGTTCTTC.

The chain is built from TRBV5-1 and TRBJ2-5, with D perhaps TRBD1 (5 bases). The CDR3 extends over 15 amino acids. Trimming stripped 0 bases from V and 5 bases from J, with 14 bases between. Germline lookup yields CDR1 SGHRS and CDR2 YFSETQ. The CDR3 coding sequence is TGCGCCAGCAGCTTGGGGTCCCAGGGCCAGGAGACCCAGTACTTC. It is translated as CASSLGSQGQETQYF.

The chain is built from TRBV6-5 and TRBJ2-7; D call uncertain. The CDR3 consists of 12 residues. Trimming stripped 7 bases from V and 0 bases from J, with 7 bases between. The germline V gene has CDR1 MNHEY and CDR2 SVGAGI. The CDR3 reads CASTESSYEQYF. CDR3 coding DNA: TGTGCCAGCACGGAGAGCTCCTACGAGCAGTACTTC.